This T cell receptor (beta chain) was sequenced in a study of blood T cell repertoires in COVID-19. About the research overall: The samples span acute and convalescent COVID-19 from the United States, Italy and Spain.

The count of this clone is one. Some clones are missing from TCRdb's copy, which holds only in-frame ones; the method was immunoSEQ multiplex PCR. The sample contains about 240,000 clones, 88% of which appear only once. Sample: peripheral blood. This receptor was identified in a woman aged 40 to 50 who had recovered from COVID-19.

For the CDR3, the DNA is TGTGCCAGCAGCTTAGGGACAGGGGGGAATGAAAAACTGTTTTTT. This codes for CASSLGTGGNEKLFF. This chain joins TRBV13 and TRBJ1-4, with 9 bases that match TRBD1. V gave up 0 bases and J gave up 5 bases; unmatched junction bases: 1. CDR1 is PRHDT and CDR2 is FYEKMQ in the germline V gene (reference sequence). The CDR3 is made up of 15 amino acids. Full variable domain (outside the CDR3, taken from reference TRBV13 and TRBJ1-4): AAGVIQSPRHLIKEKRETATLKCYPIPRHDTVYWYQQGPGQDPQFLISFYEKMQSDKGSIPDRFSAQQFSDYHSELNMSSLELGDSALYFCASSLGTGGNEKLFFGSGTQLSVL.